Listed here are 25 T cell receptor beta chains from one sample, sequenced in a study of radiation and T cells in renal cell carcinoma. Method: immunoSEQ multiplex PCR; TCRdb's copy keeps in-frame clones and lacks some. The sample lists 150,000 or so clones; about nine tenths were seen once. The sample's time point: baseline pretreatment blood. Treatment defined: 15 Gy SBRT to primary tumor, nephrectomy 4 weeks later. The material was blood, obtained from a patient whose treatment included radiotherapy and nephrectomy. These receptors were obtained from a woman in her 70s with renal cell carcinoma.

This clone was observed a handful of times. The rearrangement uses TRBV2 and TRBJ1-1, with 9 bases lining up with TRBD1. V lost 8 bases, J lost 5 bases, and 9 bases stayed unmatched. Looked up from germline, CDR1 is SNHLY and CDR2 is FYNNEI. The CDR3 spans 14 residues. The CDR3 nucleotides read TGTGCCAGCGCACAGGACAGGGGAAGGACTGAAGCTTTCTTT. Residues: CASAQDRGRTEAFF.

The CDR3 loop is CASSFGAFVTNEKLFF. The DNA of the CDR3 is TGTGCCAGCAGCTTTGGAGCCTTCGTAACTAATGAAAAACTGTTTTTT. The chain combines TRBV7-9 with TRBJ1-4; D gene unclear. V was pared by 3 bases and J by 1 base, with 12 bases between. The CDR3 loop spans 16 amino acids. Germline V gene sequence: CDR1 SEHNR, CDR2 FQNEAQ (reference sequence).

The chain links TRBV6-5 to TRBJ2-7, with a tentative D call TRBD2 (7 bases). Trimming shortened V by 7 bases and J by 6 bases, and 16 bases separated the two germline ends. This CDR3 spans 13 amino acids. Germline-derived CDR1 and CDR2 are MNHEY and SVGAGI. The CDR3 spells CASKVGGAGEQYF. The DNA for the CDR3 is TGTGCCAGCAAGGTAGGGGGGGCAGGCGAGCAGTACTTC.

The chain uses TRBV19 and TRBJ1-2, with no clear D. The V end was cut by 5 bases, the J end by 8 bases, with 18 bases between. Germline CDR1 and CDR2: LNHDA and SQIVND (reference sequence). The CDR3 loop spans 14 amino acids. The CDR3 loop reads CASSSDRVSEGYTF. The CDR3, as DNA: TGTGCCAGTAGTTCCGACCGCGTTTCGGAAGGCTACACCTTC.

The rearrangement uses TRBV6-1 and TRBJ1-1; D unclear. The V gene's germline CDR1 is MNHNS and CDR2 SASEGT. V was clipped by 0 bases and J by 7 bases, with 6 bases between them. The CDR3 runs to 12 residues. The CDR3 protein is CASSEAGFEAFF. DNA for the CDR3: TGTGCCAGCAGTGAAGCCGGGTTTGAAGCTTTCTTT.

This sequence joins TRBV5-6 and TRBJ2-5; 8 bases agree with TRBD2. V was pared by 4 bases and J by 5 bases, with 13 bases of the junction left unmatched. CDR3 length: 16 residues. Germline V gene data show CDR1 as SGHDT and CDR2 as YYEEEE. CDR3 sequence: CASSPKGLGGLETQYF. The CDR3 DNA reads TGTGCCAGCAGCCCAAAGGGACTAGGAGGGCTCGAGACCCAGTACTTC.

V and J are TRBV11-1 and TRBJ2-7; 7 nucleotides match TRBD2. The germline V gene has CDR1 SGHAT and CDR2 FQDESV (reference sequence). J lost 2 bases, V lost 2 bases, and 6 bases had no gene match. The CDR3 covers 15 residues. CDR3 sequence reads: CASSLTSSGTYEQYF. DNA for the CDR3: TGTGCCAGCAGCTTAACATCTAGCGGTACCTACGAGCAGTACTTC.

The V gene is TRBV27, the J gene TRBJ1-2; 7 nucleotides align to TRBD1. This CDR3 is 14 amino acids long. V lost 5 bases, J lost 8 bases, and 11 bases stayed unmatched. Germline V lookup: CDR1 MNHEY, CDR2 SMNVEV (reference sequence). DNA for the CDR3: TGTGCCAGCAGTCCCCGACAGGGATCGGGCGGCTACACCTTC. It translates to CASSPRQGSGGYTF.

The chain combines TRBV27 with TRBJ1-1; D not certain. The V gene lost 8 bases and the J gene lost 0 bases, with 13 bases spanning the gap. The germline V gene encodes CDR1 MNHEY and CDR2 SMNVEV (reference sequence). This CDR3 comprises 14 residues. CDR3 in DNA: TGTGCCAGCTACCCGAGGAACCTGAACACTGAAGCTTTCTTT. It yields the protein CASYPRNLNTEAFF.

This CDR3 is CASSLSSGGGQPQHF. CDR3 DNA: TGTGCCAGCAGTTTATCGTCAGGGGGCGGTCAGCCCCAGCATTTT. The chain uses TRBV27 and TRBJ1-5; 8 nucleotides line up with TRBD1. CDR3 length: 15 residues. From germline, CDR1 is MNHEY and CDR2 SMNVEV (reference sequence). Losses at the gene ends were 0 bases for V and 6 bases for J; bases not matched to a gene: 4.

This clone was counted between two and nine times. This chain connects TRBV5-4 to TRBJ2-7; D might be TRBD2 (6 bases). The V gene's germline CDR1 is SGHNT and CDR2 YYREEE (reference sequence). Between the trimmed V and J ends, which lost 4 bases and 4 bases, there was a span of 15 bases. The CDR3 runs 14 residues. CDR3 region: CASSVGLIGYEQYF. The CDR3 region has the DNA TGTGCCAGCAGCGTGGGACTCATAGGGTACGAGCAGTACTTC.

The chain is built from TRBV7-6 and TRBJ1-1; 7 bases align to TRBD1. The CDR3 extends over 14 amino acids. V was pared by 5 bases and J by 1 base, with 4 bases of the junction left unmatched. Germline CDR1 SGHVS, CDR2 FNYEAQ. CDR3 sequence: CASSVGTANTEAFF. For the CDR3, the DNA is TGTGCCAGCAGCGTCGGGACAGCGAACACTGAAGCTTTCTTT.

This chain uses TRBV28 with TRBJ1-4; D remains unclear. The CDR3 loop spans 12 amino acids. Trimming took 2 bases from V and 7 from J, leaving 5 bases between them. Germline V CDR1 and CDR2: MDHEN, SYDVKM. CDR3 coding DNA: TGTGCCAGCAGTTTAAGGGTTGAAAAACTGTTTTTT. Its translation: CASSLRVEKLFF.

V and J are TRBV4-3 and TRBJ2-7, with D perhaps given as TRBD1 or TRBD2 (5 bases each). The CDR3 has 15 residues. V lost 1 base, J lost 10 bases, and 20 bases lay in between. The germline V gene encodes CDR1 LGHNA and CDR2 YSLEER. The CDR3 region is CASSQGPVGEDVQYF. CDR3 DNA: TGCGCCAGCAGCCAAGGCCCGGTGGGGGAAGACGTCCAGTACTTC.

The chain uses TRBV6-1 and TRBJ2-1, with 8 bases identical to TRBD1. Losses at the gene ends were 4 bases for V and 10 bases for J; bases not matched to a gene: 12. Germline lookup yields CDR1 MNHNS and CDR2 SASEGT. This CDR3 comprises 15 residues. CDR3 sequence reads: CASSGRQGRLGEQFF. CDR3 bases: TGTGCCAGCAGTGGAAGACAGGGGAGGTTGGGAGAGCAGTTCTTC.

V is TRBV6-5 and J is TRBJ1-1; 8 bases align to TRBD1. CDR1 MNHEY and CDR2 SVGAGI come from the germline V gene. The J segment lost 2 bases and the V segment lost 2 bases, leaving 4 bases of the junction unmatched. The CDR3 runs 15 residues. CDR3 protein: CASSYPQGANTEAFF. CDR3 nucleotide sequence: TGTGCCAGCAGTTACCCCCAGGGGGCAAACACTGAAGCTTTCTTT.

This chain uses TRBV29-1 with TRBJ2-1; D is uncertain. V lost 0 bases and J 8 bases, leaving 8 bases between the germline ends. The CDR3 covers 12 residues. The germline CDR1 and CDR2 sequences are SQVTM and ANQGSEA. This CDR3 is CSVEDGWDEQFF. The CDR3 bases are TGCAGCGTTGAAGATGGCTGGGATGAGCAGTTCTTC.

The chain joins TRBV5-4 to TRBJ1-1, with a weak D call TRBD1 (5 bases). Germline assignment: CDR1 SGHNT and CDR2 YYREEE (reference sequence). V was shortened by 3 bases and J by 5 bases, with 17 bases between the two germline ends. The CDR3 is 15 residues long. The CDR3 DNA is TGTGCCAGCAGCTCCCGCGCAGGGTTGTTGACTGAAGCTTTCTTT. It translates to CASSSRAGLLTEAFF.

The chain joins TRBV5-4 to TRBJ1-6, with D possibly TRBD1 on 6 matching bases. The CDR3 extends over 16 amino acids. V was pared by 3 bases and J by 4 bases, with 14 bases between. From germline, CDR1 is SGHNT and CDR2 YYREEE (reference sequence). CDR3 DNA sequence: TGTGCCAGCAGCTCGGGGGCGCTATGGTATAATTCACCCCTCCACTTT. This gives the protein CASSSGALWYNSPLHF.

The J gene is TRBJ2-2, the V gene TRBV6-5; maybe TRBD1 (6 bases). Germline loops: CDR1 MNHEY, CDR2 SVGAGI. V dropped 6 bases and J dropped 6 bases, with 8 bases sitting between them. The CDR3 length is 12 residues. CDR3 sequence: CASRTGSGELFF. CDR3 DNA sequence: TGTGCCAGCAGAACAGGGTCCGGGGAGCTGTTTTTT.

The V gene is TRBV7-2, the J gene TRBJ1-4; 7 bases agree with TRBD1. The CDR3 contains 16 residues. The V and J ends lost 1 base and 10 bases, in that order; junction bases with no gene match: 12. Germline CDR1 reads SGHTA; CDR2 reads FQGNSA. CDR3 in amino acids: CASSLVLGTDTRKLFF. The CDR3 DNA sequence: TGTGCCAGCAGCTTAGTGTTGGGGACAGATACACGAAAACTGTTTTTT. The variable domain in full, completed from reference TRBV7-2 and TRBJ1-4, reads GAGVSQSPSNKVTEKGKDVELRCDPISGHTALYWYRQSLGQGLEFLIYFQGNSAPDKSGLPSDRFSAERTGGSVSTLTIQRTQQEDSAVYLCASSLVLGTDTRKLFFGSGTQLSVL.

This clone was found once. The chain couples TRBV7-3 to TRBJ2-7; 7 nucleotides match TRBD1. V shed 5 bases and J 3 bases; nucleotides not matched to a gene: 13. Germline loops: CDR1 SGHTA, CDR2 FQGTGA. This CDR3 contains 16 residues. The CDR3 reads CASSLTPDRVLYEQYF. The CDR3 coding sequence is TGTGCCAGCAGCCTCACCCCCGACAGGGTCCTCTACGAGCAGTACTTC.

This clone occurred once. V gene TRBV19 combines with J gene TRBJ2-3, with D possibly matching TRBD2 (6 bases). The CDR3 is made up of 13 amino acids. The V gene lost 7 bases and the J gene lost 2 bases, with 10 bases spanning the gap. CDR1 and CDR2 from the germline V gene are LNHDA and SQIVND (reference sequence). CDR3 nucleotide sequence: TGTGCCAGTACGCGGGGATCCACAGATACGCAGTATTTT. Amino acid sequence: CASTRGSTDTQYF. Using reference TRBV19 and TRBJ2-3 for the parts outside the CDR3, the full variable domain is DGGITQSPKYLFRKEGQNVTLSCEQNLNHDAMYWYRQDPGQGLRLIYYSQIVNDFQKGDIAEGYSVSREKKESFPLTVTSAQKNPTAFYLCASTRGSTDTQYFGPGTRLTVL.

The CDR3 protein is CASSLALAPQETQYF. CDR3 bases: TGTGCCAGCAGCTTAGCACTAGCGCCCCAAGAGACCCAGTACTTC. V and J are TRBV7-2 and TRBJ2-5; TRBD2 aligns across 7 bases. CDR1 and CDR2 (germline): SGHTA, FQGNSA. V shed 0 bases and J 1 base; nucleotides not matched to a gene: 2. The CDR3 has 15 residues.

The gene calls are TRBV11-2 and TRBJ1-1; no clear D. The germline gives CDR1 SGHAT, CDR2 FQNNGV. Trimming took off 4 bases at V and 4 bases at J, with 13 bases between the two ends. CDR3 length: 14 residues. This chain's CDR3 is CASSSESGSTEAFF. CDR3 DNA: TGTGCCAGCAGCTCCGAATCGGGAAGCACTGAAGCTTTCTTT.